These 25 T cell receptor beta chains came from one sample sequenced in a study of early stage breast cancer tumors. The assay was immunoSEQ multiplex PCR, and TCRdb's table has in-frame clones only and misses some. The sample includes 70,000 or so clones, over 80% of them seen just once. The sequencing sample was made of blood. The receptors stem from a person aged 40 to 49 with breast cancer.

The chain employs TRBV19 and TRBJ2-2, with D unresolved. CDR1 is LNHDA and CDR2 is SQIVND in the germline V gene (reference sequence). This CDR3 comprises 13 residues. V lost 3 bases, J lost 6 bases, and 8 bases lay in between. This CDR3 is CASSIGVAGELFF. DNA for the CDR3: TGTGCCAGTAGTATTGGGGTCGCCGGGGAGCTGTTTTTT.

The chain employs TRBV15 and TRBJ1-5; D is perhaps TRBD1 (5 bases). CDR3 length equals 16 residues. With 1 base removed from V and 3 bases from J, the gap between germline ends came to 13 bases. Germline V gives CDR1 LNHNV, CDR2 YYDKDF (reference sequence). CDR3 nucleotides: TGTGCCACCAGCAGAGGGGTGGGGGGACCCAATCAGCCCCAGCATTTT. Translation: CATSRGVGGPNQPQHF.

In this sample, this clone turned up a few times. The chain carries TRBV5-1 and TRBJ2-7; D is uncertain. Germline CDR1 SGHRS, CDR2 YFSETQ. V dropped 7 bases and J dropped 0 bases, with 14 bases sitting between them. The CDR3 contains 14 residues. In DNA, the CDR3 is TGCGCCAGCGCTTACTCATCGAGCTCCTACGAGCAGTACTTC. Translating gives CASAYSSSSYEQYF. The full variable domain, with the rest looked up from reference TRBV5-1 and TRBJ2-7, is KAGVTQTPRYLIKTRGQQVTLSCSPISGHRSVSWYQQTPGQGLQFLFEYFSETQRNKGNFPGRFSGRQFSNSRSEMNVSTLELGDSALYLCASAYSSSSYEQYFGPGTRLTVT.

The chain uses TRBV7-3 and TRBJ2-1; TRBD1 agrees at 8 bases. With V trimmed by 6 bases and J by 4 bases, 8 bases remained unmatched. Per the germline V gene, CDR1 is SGHTA and CDR2 is FQGTGA. This CDR3 spans 15 amino acids. The CDR3: CASSPQDRAYNEQFF. CDR3 nucleotide sequence: TGTGCCAGCAGTCCCCAGGACAGGGCTTACAATGAGCAGTTCTTC.

The chain is built from TRBV11-2 and TRBJ2-5, with D perhaps TRBD1 (6 bases). The CDR3 has 16 residues. The V gene's germline CDR1 is SGHAT and CDR2 FQNNGV. Trimming cost V 0 bases and J 5 bases, with 16 bases left between them. The DNA for the CDR3 is TGTGCCAGCAGCTTAGATTCGGGCAGGGGTTTGGAGACCCAGTACTTC. Protein: CASSLDSGRGLETQYF.

V and J are TRBV19 and TRBJ1-2; 11 positions match TRBD1. V was pared by 5 bases and J by 4 bases, with 3 bases of the junction left unmatched. Germline V gives CDR1 LNHDA, CDR2 SQIVND (reference sequence). This CDR3 comprises 14 residues. CDR3 in DNA: TGTGCCAGTAGTCCAGGGACAGGGGGCTATGGCTACACCTTC. Its translation: CASSPGTGGYGYTF.

The chain has TRBV9 and TRBJ1-2; D unresolved. The CDR3 totals 13 residues. Between the trimmed V and J ends, which lost 0 bases and 2 bases, there was a span of 5 bases. Germline V gene sequence: CDR1 SGDLS, CDR2 YYNGEE. Here the CDR3 DNA reads TGTGCCAGCAGCGTAGATGGGAACTATGGCTACACCTTC. This sequence encodes CASSVDGNYGYTF. The variable domain in full, completed from reference TRBV9 and TRBJ1-2, reads DSGVTQTPKHLITATGQRVTLRCSPRSGDLSVYWYQQSLDQGLQFLIQYYNGEERAKGNILERFSAQQFPDLHSELNLSSLELGDSALYFCASSVDGNYGYTFGSGTRLTVV.

This chain links TRBV5-8 with TRBJ1-1, with D perhaps matching TRBD1 (6 bases). The germline CDR1 and CDR2 sequences are SGHTS and YDEGEE. V shed 6 bases and J shed 1 base, with 13 bases lying between them. CDR3 length: 14 residues. CDR3 loop: CASTNWGANTEAFF. In DNA form, the CDR3 reads TGTGCCAGCACAAACTGGGGGGCGAACACTGAAGCTTTCTTT.

The V gene is TRBV4-1, the J gene TRBJ2-7; possibly TRBD1 for D (5 bases). The CDR3 runs 16 residues. From germline, CDR1 is MGHRA and CDR2 YSYEKL. V was shortened by 1 base and J by 3 bases, with 16 bases between the two germline ends. The CDR3 nucleotides read TGCGCCAGCAGCCAAGTGCAGGACATGGAGTACTACGAGCAGTACTTC. This translates into CASSQVQDMEYYEQYF.

This clone was counted a few times. This chain uses TRBV20-1 with TRBJ2-7; the D is unclear. Germline loops: CDR1 DFQATT, CDR2 SNEGSKA (reference sequence). The V and J ends lost 2 bases and 4 bases respectively, with 6 bases between them. The CDR3 totals 11 residues. The CDR3: CSARPTYEQYF. The CDR3 coding sequence is TGCAGTGCTAGACCAACATACGAGCAGTACTTC.

The chain employs TRBV6-5 and TRBJ2-7; 7 bases are a match to TRBD1. This CDR3 has 13 amino acids. Germline V CDR1 and CDR2: MNHEY, SVGAGI. The junction had 4 bases not matched to a gene; V was cut back by 6 bases and J by 2 bases. The chain's CDR3 is CASSRDRAYEQYF. The CDR3 DNA sequence: TGTGCCAGCAGCCGGGACAGAGCCTACGAGCAGTACTTC.

The chain uses TRBV7-9 and TRBJ2-5, with TRBD1 matching 7 bases. CDR3 length equals 13 residues. Germline V CDR1 and CDR2: SEHNR, FQNEAQ (reference sequence). Losses at the gene ends were 1 base for V and 4 bases for J; bases not matched to a gene: 0. CDR3 in amino acids: CASSLGDRETQYF. The CDR3 DNA sequence: TGTGCCAGCAGCTTAGGGGACAGAGAGACCCAGTACTTC.

The genes are TRBV27 and TRBJ1-4; 10 nucleotides line up with TRBD1. The CDR3 runs 15 residues. After removal of 0 bases from V and 7 bases from J, the junction contained 2 bases not matched to a gene. CDR1 and CDR2 (germline): MNHEY, SMNVEV (reference sequence). Written as DNA, the CDR3 is TGTGCCAGCAGTTTATCCGGGACAGGGGTTGAAAAACTGTTTTTT. Protein product: CASSLSGTGVEKLFF.

This clone was observed a few times. The V and J genes are TRBV7-9 and TRBJ2-2; D remains unclear. Trimming stripped 6 bases from V and 5 bases from J, with 13 bases between. Germline V gives CDR1 SEHNR, CDR2 FQNEAQ (reference sequence). The CDR3 sequence is 14 residues long. CDR3 loop: CASSENARTGELFF. The CDR3 region has the DNA TGTGCCAGCAGTGAGAACGCCAGAACCGGGGAGCTGTTTTTT.

This sequence joins TRBV5-1 and TRBJ2-1, with 11 bases matching TRBD2. The trim removed 4 bases at V and 6 bases at J, leaving 6 bases unmatched. From germline, CDR1 is SGHRS and CDR2 YFSETQ. The CDR3 has 15 amino acids. This CDR3 reads CASSRAGTSGNEQFF. CDR3 sequence (DNA): TGCGCCAGCAGCAGGGCAGGGACTAGCGGCAATGAGCAGTTCTTC.

The V call is TRBV7-8, the J call TRBJ1-4, with D possibly TRBD1 on 5 matching bases. V was clipped by 1 base and J by 5 bases, with 11 bases between them. There are 15 residues in the CDR3. Germline V CDR1 and CDR2: SGHVS, FQNEAQ. CDR3 region: CASSLVGGNNEKLFF. The CDR3 DNA sequence: TGTGCCAGCAGCTTAGTTGGGGGAAACAATGAAAAACTGTTTTTT.

V and J are TRBV18 and TRBJ1-3, with 8 nucleotides matching TRBD1. CDR3 size: 16 residues. Trimming took 3 bases from V and 0 from J; bases not matched to a gene: 4. Germline-derived CDR1 and CDR2 are KGHSH and LQKENI. The CDR3: CASSPNRGDSGNTIYF. The CDR3 nucleotides are TGTGCCAGCTCACCCAACAGGGGGGACTCTGGAAACACCATATATTTT. The variable domain in full, completed from reference TRBV18 and TRBJ1-3, reads NAGVMQNPRHLVRRRGQEARLRCSPMKGHSHVYWYRQLPEEGLKFMVYLQKENIIDESGMPKERFSAEFPKEGPSILRIQQVVRGDSAAYFCASSPNRGDSGNTIYFGEGSWLTVV.

The J gene is TRBJ2-1, the V gene TRBV18; 7 nucleotides match TRBD2. This CDR3 is 14 amino acids long. J gave up 5 bases and V 3 bases, and 4 bases lay outside the gene matches. Germline lookup yields CDR1 KGHSH and CDR2 LQKENI. The CDR3 DNA reads as TGTGCCAGCTCACCTGCGGGACTAAACAATGAGCAGTTCTTC. This gives the protein CASSPAGLNNEQFF.

The rearrangement uses TRBV10-3 and TRBJ1-2; D is uncertain. V was cut by 0 bases and J by 4 bases, with 9 bases left in between. Germline V CDR1 and CDR2: ENHRY, SYGVKD. The CDR3 runs to 14 residues. CDR3 sequence (DNA): TGTGCCATCAGTGAGTCCGGGCAGGCCTATGGCTACACCTTC. As protein: CAISESGQAYGYTF.

The rearrangement uses TRBV4-2 and TRBJ1-1; the D is unclear. V was pared by 0 bases and J by 4 bases, with 9 bases between. The CDR3 totals 14 residues. Germline V gene sequence: CDR1 LGHNA, CDR2 YNFKEQ. In DNA form, the CDR3 reads TGTGCCAGCAGCCAAGACTCCAGGACCACTGAAGCTTTCTTT. Protein sequence: CASSQDSRTTEAFF.

The chain links TRBV29-1 to TRBJ2-3; the D is unclear. The ends were cut back, 4 bases at V and 2 bases at J, with 4 bases in the middle. CDR1 and CDR2 (germline): SQVTM, ANQGSEA. The CDR3 has 11 residues. The DNA for the CDR3 is TGCAGCGTTGCCATCACAGATACGCAGTATTTT. It codes for CSVAITDTQYF.

The chain links TRBV6-5 to TRBJ2-7; D tentatively fits TRBD1 or TRBD2 (5 bases each). V lost 7 bases to trimming and J lost 2 bases, with 15 bases between them. CDR1 is MNHEY and CDR2 is SVGAGI in the germline V gene. The CDR3 is 14 residues long. CDR3 sequence (DNA): TGTGCCAGCACTCCCCGGGACGGGGCCTACGAGCAGTACTTC. The encoded protein is CASTPRDGAYEQYF.

The chain employs TRBV4-2 and TRBJ2-7; 7 nucleotides line up with TRBD1. Per germline, CDR1 LGHNA and CDR2 YNFKEQ. V shed 4 bases, J shed 6 bases, and the junction held 9 bases outside the gene matches. The length of the CDR3 is 14 residues. The DNA of the CDR3 is TGTGCCAGCAGCCTCGACAGGGTGGGAACCGAGCAGTACTTC. Translating it yields CASSLDRVGTEQYF.

This chain connects TRBV4-2 to TRBJ2-3; 10 positions match TRBD2. Germline V gene data show CDR1 as LGHNA and CDR2 as YNFKEQ. The V segment lost 1 base and the J segment 3 bases; nucleotides outside the gene matches: 7. The CDR3 consists of 17 residues. CDR3 sequence reads: CASSQGSSGRVTDTQYF. In DNA, the CDR3 is TGTGCCAGCAGCCAAGGCTCAAGCGGGAGGGTTACAGATACGCAGTATTTT.

This rearrangement joins TRBV25-1 to TRBJ2-7; no firm D call. Trimming cost V 5 bases and J 0 bases, with 5 bases left between them. Germline values: CDR1 MGHDK, CDR2 SYGVNS. There are 12 residues in the CDR3. CDR3 DNA: TGTGCCAGCAGTCTCCGCTCCTACGAGCAGTACTTC. It yields the protein CASSLRSYEQYF.